This T cell receptor beta chain was observed in a study of T cell repertoires in cytomegalovirus infection. Study summary: An indication of both CMV infection and matching HLA type came from public TCR beta signatures. Study conclusions and caveats: The ex vivo response was dominated by HLA-C-restricted CMV-specific TCR beta clonotypes. The cumulative frequency of public TCR beta families distinguished individuals who carried CMV together with the relevant HLA.

Using its own MiXCR run on the reads, TCRdb lists one record per CDR3 protein. The table has 400,000 to 550,000 distinct CDR3 sequences, roughly 10% seen once. This clonotype has ten or more counts. Antigen: not known. After removal of 5 bases from V and 3 bases from J, the junction contained 6 bases not matched to a gene. This CDR3 comprises 17 residues. The germline V gene has CDR1 LNHDA and CDR2 SQIVND (reference sequence). The clonotype originates from a human donor in good health (CMV status not recorded). Some clones in this sample may be carry-over from other donors' samples. The sample comprised PBMCs. The V gene is TRBV19, the J gene TRBJ2-3; 15 nucleotides match TRBD2. CDR3 sequence (DNA): TGTGCCAGTAGTGACCCCGGGACTAGCGGGGGGACAGATACGCAGTATTTT. The encoded protein is CASSDPGTSGGTDTQYF.